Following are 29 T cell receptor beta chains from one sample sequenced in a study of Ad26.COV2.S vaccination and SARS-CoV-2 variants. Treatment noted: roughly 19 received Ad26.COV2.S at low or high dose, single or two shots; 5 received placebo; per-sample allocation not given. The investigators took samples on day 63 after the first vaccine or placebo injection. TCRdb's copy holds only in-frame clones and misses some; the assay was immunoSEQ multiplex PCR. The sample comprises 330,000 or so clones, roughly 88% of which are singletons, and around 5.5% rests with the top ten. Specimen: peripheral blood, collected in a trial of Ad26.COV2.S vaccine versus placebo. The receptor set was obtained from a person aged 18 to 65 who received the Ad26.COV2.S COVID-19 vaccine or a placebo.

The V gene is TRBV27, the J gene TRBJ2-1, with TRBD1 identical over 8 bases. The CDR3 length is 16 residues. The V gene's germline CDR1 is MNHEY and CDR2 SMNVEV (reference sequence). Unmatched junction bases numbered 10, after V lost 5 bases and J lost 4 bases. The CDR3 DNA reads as TGTGCCAGCAGTCCGACAGGGGCCATCGTTTACAATGAGCAGTTCTTC. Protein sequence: CASSPTGAIVYNEQFF.

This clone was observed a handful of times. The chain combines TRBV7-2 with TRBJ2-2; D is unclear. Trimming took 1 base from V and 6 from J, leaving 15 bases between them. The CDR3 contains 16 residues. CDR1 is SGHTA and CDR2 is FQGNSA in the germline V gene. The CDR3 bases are TGTGCCAGCAGCTTAGAGCCCCAGGATCCGGCCGGGGAGCTGTTTTTT. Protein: CASSLEPQDPAGELFF.

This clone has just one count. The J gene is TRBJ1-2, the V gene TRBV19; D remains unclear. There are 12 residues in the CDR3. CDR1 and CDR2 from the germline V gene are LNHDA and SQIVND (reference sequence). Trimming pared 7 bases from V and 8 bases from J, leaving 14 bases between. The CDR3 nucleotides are TGTGCCAGTATAGCCTGGCCGGAAGGCTACACCTTC. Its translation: CASIAWPEGYTF.

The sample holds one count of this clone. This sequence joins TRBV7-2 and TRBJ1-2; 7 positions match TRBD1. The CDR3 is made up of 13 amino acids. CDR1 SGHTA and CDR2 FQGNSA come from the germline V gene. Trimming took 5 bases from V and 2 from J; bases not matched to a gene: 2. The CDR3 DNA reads TGTGCCAGCAGCGCGGGACAGAACTATGGCTACACCTTC. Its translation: CASSAGQNYGYTF.

The CDR3 sequence: CASSQGREAFF. CDR3 sequence (DNA): TGTGCCAGCAGCCAAGGACGTGAAGCTTTCTTT. This rearrangement joins TRBV4-2 to TRBJ1-1; D not resolved. CDR1 LGHNA and CDR2 YNFKEQ come from the germline V gene. The V end lost 1 base, the J end lost 7 bases, and 4 bases lay between the germline ends. This CDR3 region has 11 residues.

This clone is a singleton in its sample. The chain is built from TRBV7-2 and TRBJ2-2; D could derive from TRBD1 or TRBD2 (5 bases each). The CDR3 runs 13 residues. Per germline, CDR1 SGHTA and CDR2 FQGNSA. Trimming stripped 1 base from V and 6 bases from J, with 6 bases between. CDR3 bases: TGTGCCAGCAGCTTAGGAGGGGCCGGGGAGCTGTTTTTT. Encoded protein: CASSLGGAGELFF.

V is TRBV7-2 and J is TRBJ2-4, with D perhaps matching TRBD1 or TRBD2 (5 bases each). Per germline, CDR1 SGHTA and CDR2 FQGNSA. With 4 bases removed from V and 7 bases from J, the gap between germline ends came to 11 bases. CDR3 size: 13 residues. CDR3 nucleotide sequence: TGTGCCAGCAGCTCGATTTGGGGGAACATTCAGTACTTC. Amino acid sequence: CASSSIWGNIQYF.

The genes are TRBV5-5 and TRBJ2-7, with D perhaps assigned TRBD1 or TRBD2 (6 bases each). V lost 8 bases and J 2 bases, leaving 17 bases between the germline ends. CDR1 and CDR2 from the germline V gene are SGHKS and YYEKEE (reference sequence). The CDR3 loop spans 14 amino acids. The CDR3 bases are TGTGCCAGGAGTAGGCGGGACACGACCTACGAGCAGTACGTC. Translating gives CARSRRDTTYEQYV.

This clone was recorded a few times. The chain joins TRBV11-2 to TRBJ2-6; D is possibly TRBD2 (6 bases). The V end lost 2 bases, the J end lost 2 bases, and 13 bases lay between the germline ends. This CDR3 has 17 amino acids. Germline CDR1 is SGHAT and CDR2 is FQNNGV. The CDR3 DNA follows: TGTGCCAGCAGCTTAAGGCTAGCGTCAACTGGGGCCAACGTCCTGACTTTC. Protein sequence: CASSLRLASTGANVLTF.

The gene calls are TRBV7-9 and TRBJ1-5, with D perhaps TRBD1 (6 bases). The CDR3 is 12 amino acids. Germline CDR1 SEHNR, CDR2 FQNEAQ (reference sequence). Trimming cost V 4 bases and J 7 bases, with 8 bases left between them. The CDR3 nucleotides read TGTGCCAGCAGCTGGAGGGGGCAGCCCCAGCATTTT. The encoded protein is CASSWRGQPQHF.

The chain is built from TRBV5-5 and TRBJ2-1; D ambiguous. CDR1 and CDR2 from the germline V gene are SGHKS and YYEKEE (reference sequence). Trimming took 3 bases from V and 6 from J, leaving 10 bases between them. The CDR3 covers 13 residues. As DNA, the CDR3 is TGTGCCAGCAGCTCCATTATTATCAATGAGCAGTTCTTC. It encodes CASSSIIINEQFF. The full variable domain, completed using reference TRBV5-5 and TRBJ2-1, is DAGVTQSPTHLIKTRGQQVTLRCSPISGHKSVSWYQQVLGQGPQFIFQYYEKEERGRGNFPDRFSARQFPNYSSELNVNALLLGDSALYLCASSSIIINEQFFGPGTRLTVL.

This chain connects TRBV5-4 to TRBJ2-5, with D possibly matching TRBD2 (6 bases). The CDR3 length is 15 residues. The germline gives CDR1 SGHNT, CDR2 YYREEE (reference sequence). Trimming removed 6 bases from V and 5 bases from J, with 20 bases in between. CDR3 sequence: CASTPQGPGGETQYF. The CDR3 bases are TGTGCCAGCACCCCCCAGGGTCCCGGAGGGGAGACCCAGTACTTC.

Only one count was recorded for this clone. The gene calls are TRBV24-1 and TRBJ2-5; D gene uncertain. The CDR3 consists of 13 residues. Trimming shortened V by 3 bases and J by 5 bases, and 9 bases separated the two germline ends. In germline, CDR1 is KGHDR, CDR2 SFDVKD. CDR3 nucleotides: TGTGCCACCAGTGATAGGAACGGCGAGACCCAGTACTTC. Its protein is CATSDRNGETQYF.

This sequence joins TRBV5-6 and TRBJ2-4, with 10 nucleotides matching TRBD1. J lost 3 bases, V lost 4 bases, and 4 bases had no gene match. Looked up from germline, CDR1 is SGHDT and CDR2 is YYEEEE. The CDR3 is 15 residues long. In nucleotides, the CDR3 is TGTGCCAGCAGCCGCGGACAGGGGGGCAAAAACATTCAGTACTTC. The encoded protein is CASSRGQGGKNIQYF.

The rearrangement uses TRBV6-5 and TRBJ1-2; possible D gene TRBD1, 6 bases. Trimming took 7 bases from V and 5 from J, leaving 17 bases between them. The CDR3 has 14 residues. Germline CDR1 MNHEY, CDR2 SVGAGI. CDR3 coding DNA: TGTGCCAGCACTCAACAGGGTGGGGGATATGGCTACACCTTC. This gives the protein CASTQQGGGYGYTF.

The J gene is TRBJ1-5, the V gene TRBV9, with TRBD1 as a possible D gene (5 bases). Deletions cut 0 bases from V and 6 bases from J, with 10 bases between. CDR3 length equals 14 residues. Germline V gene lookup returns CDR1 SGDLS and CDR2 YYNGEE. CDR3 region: CASSVGPQGQPQHF. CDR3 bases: TGTGCCAGCAGCGTAGGACCTCAGGGTCAGCCCCAGCATTTT.

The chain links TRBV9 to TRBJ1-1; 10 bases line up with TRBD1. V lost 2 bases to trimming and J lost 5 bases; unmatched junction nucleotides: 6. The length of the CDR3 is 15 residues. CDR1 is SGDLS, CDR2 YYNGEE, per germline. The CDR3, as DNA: TGTGCCAGCAGCGTGACAGGGGGCGCAGGGACTGAAGCTTTCTTT. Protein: CASSVTGGAGTEAFF.

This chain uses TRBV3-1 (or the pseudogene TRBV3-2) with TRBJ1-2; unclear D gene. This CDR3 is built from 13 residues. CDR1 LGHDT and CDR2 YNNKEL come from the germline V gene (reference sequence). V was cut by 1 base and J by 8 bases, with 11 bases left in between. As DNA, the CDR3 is TGTGCCAGCAGCCAAGGGGCCGTCCGGGGCTACACCTTC. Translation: CASSQGAVRGYTF.

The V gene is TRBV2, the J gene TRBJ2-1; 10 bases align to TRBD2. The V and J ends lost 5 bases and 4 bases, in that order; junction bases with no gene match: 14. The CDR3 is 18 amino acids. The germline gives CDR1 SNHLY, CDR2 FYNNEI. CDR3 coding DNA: TGTGCCAGCAGTACTAGCGGGGACTTCCACGCGATATACAATGAGCAGTTCTTC. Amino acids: CASSTSGDFHAIYNEQFF.

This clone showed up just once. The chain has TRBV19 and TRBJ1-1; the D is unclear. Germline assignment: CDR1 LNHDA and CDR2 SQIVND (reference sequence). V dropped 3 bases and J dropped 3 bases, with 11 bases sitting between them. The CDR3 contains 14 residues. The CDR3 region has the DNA TGTGCCAGTAGTATTATCCCGAGACACACTGAAGCTTTCTTT. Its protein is CASSIIPRHTEAFF.

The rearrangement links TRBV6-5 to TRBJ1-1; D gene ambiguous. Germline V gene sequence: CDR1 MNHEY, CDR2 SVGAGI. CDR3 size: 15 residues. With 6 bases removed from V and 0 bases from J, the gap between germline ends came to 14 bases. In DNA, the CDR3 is TGTGCCAGCAGGCAAAAGGGCGGGTTGAACACTGAAGCTTTCTTT. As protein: CASRQKGGLNTEAFF.

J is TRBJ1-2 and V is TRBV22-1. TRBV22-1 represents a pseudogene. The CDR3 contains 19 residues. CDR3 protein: CPGSALPSGIRGRLDGYTF. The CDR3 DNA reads TGTCCTGGGAGCGCTCTCCCTTCCGGTATAAGGGGGAGGTTAGATGGCTACACCTTC.

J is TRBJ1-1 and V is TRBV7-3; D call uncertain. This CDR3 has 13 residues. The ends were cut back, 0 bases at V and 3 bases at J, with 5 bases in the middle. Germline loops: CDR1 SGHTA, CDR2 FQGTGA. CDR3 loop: CASSLTRDTEAFF. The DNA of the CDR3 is TGTGCCAGCAGCTTAACGAGGGACACTGAAGCTTTCTTT.

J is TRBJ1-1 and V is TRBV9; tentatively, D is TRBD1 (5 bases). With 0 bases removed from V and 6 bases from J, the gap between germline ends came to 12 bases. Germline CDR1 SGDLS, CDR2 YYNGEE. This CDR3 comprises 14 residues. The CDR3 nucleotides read TGTGCCAGCAGCGTAGGGGGCGGTTGGCCTGAAGCTTTCTTT. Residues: CASSVGGGWPEAFF.

CDR3 sequence (DNA): TGTGCCACCAGTGATACGGGACTAGCGGGAGAGCAGTATTTT. This codes for CATSDTGLAGEQYF. The chain is built from TRBV24-1 and TRBJ2-3; TRBD2 aligns across 14 bases. With V trimmed by 3 bases and J by 11 bases, 3 bases remained unmatched. The CDR3 runs to 14 residues. Germline lookup yields CDR1 KGHDR and CDR2 SFDVKD.

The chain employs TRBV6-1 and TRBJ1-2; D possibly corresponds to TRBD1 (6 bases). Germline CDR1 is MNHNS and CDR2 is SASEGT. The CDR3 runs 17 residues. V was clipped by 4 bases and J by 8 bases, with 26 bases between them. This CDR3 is CASSGPIGQQRLGGYTF. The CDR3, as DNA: TGTGCCAGCAGTGGCCCAATCGGACAGCAAAGGCTGGGGGGCTACACCTTC.

The DNA of the CDR3 is TGCGCCAGCAGTGGGGGCGTGGAGGGGTCCCCCACAGATACGCAGTATTTT. This sequence encodes CASSGGVEGSPTDTQYF. The rearrangement links TRBV10-2 to TRBJ2-3; possibly TRBD2 for D (6 bases). In germline, CDR1 is WSHSY, CDR2 SAAADI. The V end lost 4 bases, the J end lost 2 bases, and 19 bases lay between the germline ends. This CDR3 has 17 residues.

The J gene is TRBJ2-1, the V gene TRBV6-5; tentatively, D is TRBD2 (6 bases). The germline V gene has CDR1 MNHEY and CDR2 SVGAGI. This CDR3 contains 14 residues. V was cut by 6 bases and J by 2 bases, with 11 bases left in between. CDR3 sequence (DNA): TGTGCCAGCAGGATTGGAGGGACCTACAATGAGCAGTTCTTC. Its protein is CASRIGGTYNEQFF.

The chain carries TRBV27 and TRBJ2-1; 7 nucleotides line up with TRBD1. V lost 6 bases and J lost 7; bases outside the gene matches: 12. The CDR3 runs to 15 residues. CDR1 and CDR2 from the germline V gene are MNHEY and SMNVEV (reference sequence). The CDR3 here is CASRYRGSGINEQFF. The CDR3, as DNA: TGTGCCAGCAGGTACAGGGGCAGTGGGATAAATGAGCAGTTCTTC.